This is a list of T cell receptor beta chains from one sample in a study of T cells after yellow fever vaccination. Via MiXCR, TCRdb re-called the 5' RACE reads, giving one row per CDR3 protein. The repertoire holds 300,000 to 400,000 distinct CDR3 sequences, with around 13% as singletons. Source: CD4+ T cells sorted from PBMCs, taken 15 days after the yellow fever booster vaccination. These receptors all come from a man younger than 35 who received the YFV17D yellow fever vaccine. Both conserved end residues are part of each CDR3. A D gene is named only where the DNA matches it firmly. Not every row has a clone size; where given, it reads once, few, many or a size class.

-,-,TRBJ1-1,TRBV5-4,TGTGCCAGCAGCCCGGGGGGGTTACGGGAAGCTTTCTTT,CASSPGGLREAFF
few,-,TRBJ2-7,TRBV12-3/TRBV12-4,TGTGCCAGCAGTTTAAGGGTCTACGAGCAGTACTTC,CASSLRVYEQYF
-,-,TRBJ2-2,TRBV7-2,TGTGCCAGCAGCTTAGTACTAGGCACCGGGGAGCTGTTTTTT,CASSLVLGTGELFF
few,-,TRBJ1-1,TRBV25-1,TGTGCCAGCAGTGAGTCCCCGGGCAGGGGGAACACTGAAGCTTTCTTT,CASSESPGRGNTEAFF
-,-,TRBJ1-4,TRBV28,TGTGCCACCTCAAACGAGGGCGGGAATGAAAAACTGTTTTTT,CATSNEGGNEKLFF
few,-,TRBJ1-1,TRBV25-1,TGTGCCAGCACGAGGGGAGAAACTGAAGCTTTCTTT,CASTRGETEAFF
-,-,TRBJ1-4,TRBV2,TGTGCCAGCAGTGAAGTCCTCTCTTATGGGTCTTTGGAAAAACTGTTTTTT,CASSEVLSYGSLEKLFF
-,-,TRBJ1-5,TRBV20-1,TGCAGTGCTAGAGCCCCTACCTATAGCAATCAGCCCCAGCATTTT,CSARAPTYSNQPQHF
many,TRBD1,TRBJ2-6,TRBV2,TGTGCCAGCAGTCCCGACAGGGTAGGGTCTGGGGCCAACGTCCTGACTTTC,CASSPDRVGSGANVLTF
few,-,TRBJ2-3,TRBV29-1,TGCAGCGTGAAAGGGGGGCACACAGATACGCAGTATTTT,CSVKGGHTDTQYF
many,-,TRBJ2-6,TRBV5-1,TGCGCCAGCAGCTTGGTCGGGAGCTCTGGGGCCAACGTCCTGACTTTC,CASSLVGSSGANVLTF
-,-,TRBJ1-1,TRBV7-9,TGTGCCAGCAGCTTAGAGCCAGAGAATACTGAAGCTTTCTTT,CASSLEPENTEAFF
many,-,TRBJ2-1,TRBV7-7,TGTGCCAGCAGCTTAGATGGTGGGGATGAGCAGTTCTTC,CASSLDGGDEQFF
-,-,TRBJ1-2,TRBV4-2,TGTGCCAGCAGCCAAGAAAACGGCAGAGCCCCCGATGGCTACACCTTC,CASSQENGRAPDGYTF
-,-,TRBJ1-2,TRBV9,TGTGCCAGCAGCCGCCGGGGCCCCTATGGCTACACCTTC,CASSRRGPYGYTF
few,TRBD2,TRBJ2-5,TRBV6-5,TGTGCCAGCAGACATCTAGCGGGGGGCCCTGCGGCAACCCAGTACTTC,CASRHLAGGPAATQYF
-,-,TRBJ1-5,TRBV20-1,TGCAGTGCCATGGGCAGGGGATATAGCAATCAGCCCCAGCATTTT,CSAMGRGYSNQPQHF
few,-,TRBJ2-3,TRBV20-1,TGCAGTGCTAGTGGGTTCGGGACCCGCCCCACAGATACGCAGTATTTT,CSASGFGTRPTDTQYF
-,-,TRBJ2-7,TRBV6-2/TRBV6-3,TGTGCCAGCAGTTACTTGCGGGGTGGTCCGTACGAGCAGTACTTC,CASSYLRGGPYEQYF
few,-,TRBJ1-4,TRBV5-1,TGCGCCAGCAGCGAGATCCCGGGTCGAGGCGGTGAAAAACTGTTTTTT,CASSEIPGRGGEKLFF
-,TRBD2,TRBJ2-5,TRBV20-1,TGCAGTGCTATCCACCGACTAGCCGGGGAGACCCAGTACTTC,CSAIHRLAGETQYF
-,TRBD2,TRBJ2-1,TRBV7-2,TGTGCCAGCAGCTCAGAACCGCTAGCGGGGGTTCGGGGTAAGCAGTTCTTC,CASSSEPLAGVRGKQFF
-,-,TRBJ2-5,TRBV7-8,TGTGCCAGCAGCTTAACTAAAGAGACCCAGTACTTC,CASSLTKETQYF
-,-,TRBJ2-5,TRBV28,TGTGCCAGCAGTTTCGGGAGTTCAGGGCCGAGAGAGACCCAGTACTTC,CASSFGSSGPRETQYF
few,-,TRBJ1-2,TRBV15,TGTGCCACCAGCCAGGGGAACTATGGCTACACCTTC,CATSQGNYGYTF
few,TRBD1,TRBJ2-7,TRBV4-3,TGCGCCAGCAGCCATGGGCGGGACAGGGTTATCGACGAGCAGTACTTC,CASSHGRDRVIDEQYF
-,-,TRBJ1-2,TRBV7-6,TGTGCCAGCAGCCTGAACAGGGACCAAGGCTACACCTTC,CASSLNRDQGYTF
-,-,TRBJ1-2,TRBV6-1,TGTGCCAGCAGACTGGTTATGGAAGCTAACTATGGCTACACCTTC,CASRLVMEANYGYTF
-,-,TRBJ1-4,TRBV12-3/TRBV12-4,TGTGCCAGCAGCCACGCCAGCGGGGTTGAAAAACTGTTTTTT,CASSHASGVEKLFF
few,TRBD1,TRBJ1-2,TRBV27,TGTGCCAGCAGTCCTCTGGGGACAGGGGGCTATGGCTACACCTTC,CASSPLGTGGYGYTF
-,-,TRBJ2-1,TRBV10-2,TGCGCCAGCAGAGGGGGGGGGACAGGAGACAATGAGCAGTTCTTC,CASRGGGTGDNEQFF
few,TRBD2,TRBJ2-7,TRBV29-1,TGCAGCGTTGTGCCCCGCGAGCGGGGAGCCTACGAGCAGTACTTC,CSVVPRERGAYEQYF
few,-,TRBJ1-2,TRBV5-6,TGTGCCAGCAGCTCCGGTCCGGGACAAAACTATGGCTACACCTTC,CASSSGPGQNYGYTF
-,-,TRBJ1-4,TRBV7-2,TGTGCCAGCAGCTTAGGGGGGTCTAATGAAAAACTGTTTTTT,CASSLGGSNEKLFF
-,-,TRBJ1-6,TRBV4-3,TGCGCCAGCAGCCCTATTGAGGGGCTTAATTCACCCCTCCACTTT,CASSPIEGLNSPLHF
few,-,TRBJ1-3,TRBV10-3,TGTGCCATCAGTGAGGAGTACTCTGGAAACACCATATATTTT,CAISEEYSGNTIYF
-,TRBD2,TRBJ2-2,TRBV28,TGTGCCAGCCGCTCGGGACTAGCGGGGGTCGGGGAGCTGTTTTTT,CASRSGLAGVGELFF
-,-,TRBJ2-1,TRBV6-2/TRBV6-3,TGTGCCAGCAGACTCGACAGTAATGAGCAGTTCTTC,CASRLDSNEQFF
few,TRBD2,TRBJ2-1,TRBV4-3,TGCGCCAGCAGCCAAGATTACGGGGGGGATTGGTTCTTC,CASSQDYGGDWFF
-,-,TRBJ1-1,TRBV27,TGTGCCAGCAGTTTATGGGGGGGGGTGAACACTGAAGCTTTCTTT,CASSLWGGVNTEAFF
few,-,TRBJ1-1,TRBV4-1,TGCGCCAGCAGCCAAGGTCCCCAACGCAAAAACACTGAAGCTTTCTTT,CASSQGPQRKNTEAFF
-,TRBD2,TRBJ2-5,TRBV6-2/TRBV6-3,TGTGCCAGCAGTTACTCTAACGGACTAGGGTCCTCAGAGACCCAGTACTTC,CASSYSNGLGSSETQYF
-,-,TRBJ1-4,TRBV4-3,TGCGCCAGCAGCCAAAGAGAAGGCAGGGGCAATGAAAAACTGTTTTTT,CASSQREGRGNEKLFF
-,-,TRBJ1-2,TRBV20-1,TGCAGTGCTAGACCCCCCGTCGCAGACGTCTATGGCTACACCTTC,CSARPPVADVYGYTF
few,-,TRBJ1-2,TRBV12-3/TRBV12-4,TGTGCCAGCAGCAGCAGGGCAAACTATGGCTACACCTTC,CASSSRANYGYTF
many,-,TRBJ2-2,TRBV6-1,TGTGCCAGCAGTCTTCGCCGGGCCGGGGAGCTGTTTTTT,CASSLRRAGELFF
-,-,TRBJ1-4,TRBV5-1,TGCGCCAGCAGCCCCGGACAGATTACAACTAATGAAAAACTGTTTTTT,CASSPGQITTNEKLFF
few,TRBD2,TRBJ2-3,TRBV4-1,TGCGCCAGCAGCCAACTAGCGGGGGCCCGGGATACGCAGTATTTT,CASSQLAGARDTQYF
few,-,TRBJ1-2,TRBV9,TGTGCCAGCAGCGCGGACACTTATGGCTACACCTTC,CASSADTYGYTF
-,-,TRBJ2-2,TRBV5-1,TGCGCCAGCAGCACAGATGGGGGGCCGAACACCGGGGAGCTGTTTTTT,CASSTDGGPNTGELFF
few,-,TRBJ2-3,TRBV2,TGTGCCAGCAGTGATAGGAGGCCAGATACGCAGTATTTT,CASSDRRPDTQYF
few,-,TRBJ1-4,TRBV11-2,TGTGCCAGCAGCCGTGGGTATAATGAAAAACTGTTTTTT,CASSRGYNEKLFF
-,-,TRBJ2-1,TRBV7-3,TGTGCCAGCAGCCCCGCCCCAAGCTCCTACAATGAGCAGTTCTTC,CASSPAPSSYNEQFF